The clone carrying this T cell receptor (beta chain) was observed at least ten times. The data derive from a study of regulatory T cells in long-lasting Graves disease. Both iRepertoire HTBI primers and Arm-PCR of CDR3 regions were used to build the TCR beta libraries. TCRdb re-called the multiplex PCR reads with MiXCR, one entry per CDR3 protein. The sample lists around 450,000 distinct CDR3 sequences, 14% to 15% occurring once. The CDR3 sequence is 15 residues long. Germline V gene data show CDR1 as SGHNT and CDR2 as YENEEA. V was pared by 2 bases and J by 0 bases, with 8 bases between. Indicated time point: newly diagnosed GD, antithyroid drugs for less than 3 months. PBMC RNA was the source of the TCR library. This sample also appeared in a second study, on T cells in Graves' hyperthyroidism and ophthalmopathy.

This specimen consisted of peripheral blood mononuclear cells (PBMCs), obtained at new diagnosis, from a patient treated with antithyroid drugs. V and J are TRBV11-3 and TRBJ2-1; D is uncertain. This clonotype originated in a woman in her thirties or forties with Graves disease. The CDR3 sequence: CASSLRFISYNEQFF. Written as DNA, the CDR3 is TGTGCCAGCAGCTTACGGTTTATCTCCTACAATGAGCAGTTCTTC. The full variable domain, in which reference TRBV11-3 and TRBJ2-1 provide the parts outside the CDR3, is EAGVVQSPRYKIIEKKQPVAFWCNPISGHNTLYWYLQNLGQGPELLIRYENEEAVDDSQLPKDRFSAERLKGVDSTLKIQPAELGDSAVYLCASSLRFISYNEQFFGPGTRLTVL.